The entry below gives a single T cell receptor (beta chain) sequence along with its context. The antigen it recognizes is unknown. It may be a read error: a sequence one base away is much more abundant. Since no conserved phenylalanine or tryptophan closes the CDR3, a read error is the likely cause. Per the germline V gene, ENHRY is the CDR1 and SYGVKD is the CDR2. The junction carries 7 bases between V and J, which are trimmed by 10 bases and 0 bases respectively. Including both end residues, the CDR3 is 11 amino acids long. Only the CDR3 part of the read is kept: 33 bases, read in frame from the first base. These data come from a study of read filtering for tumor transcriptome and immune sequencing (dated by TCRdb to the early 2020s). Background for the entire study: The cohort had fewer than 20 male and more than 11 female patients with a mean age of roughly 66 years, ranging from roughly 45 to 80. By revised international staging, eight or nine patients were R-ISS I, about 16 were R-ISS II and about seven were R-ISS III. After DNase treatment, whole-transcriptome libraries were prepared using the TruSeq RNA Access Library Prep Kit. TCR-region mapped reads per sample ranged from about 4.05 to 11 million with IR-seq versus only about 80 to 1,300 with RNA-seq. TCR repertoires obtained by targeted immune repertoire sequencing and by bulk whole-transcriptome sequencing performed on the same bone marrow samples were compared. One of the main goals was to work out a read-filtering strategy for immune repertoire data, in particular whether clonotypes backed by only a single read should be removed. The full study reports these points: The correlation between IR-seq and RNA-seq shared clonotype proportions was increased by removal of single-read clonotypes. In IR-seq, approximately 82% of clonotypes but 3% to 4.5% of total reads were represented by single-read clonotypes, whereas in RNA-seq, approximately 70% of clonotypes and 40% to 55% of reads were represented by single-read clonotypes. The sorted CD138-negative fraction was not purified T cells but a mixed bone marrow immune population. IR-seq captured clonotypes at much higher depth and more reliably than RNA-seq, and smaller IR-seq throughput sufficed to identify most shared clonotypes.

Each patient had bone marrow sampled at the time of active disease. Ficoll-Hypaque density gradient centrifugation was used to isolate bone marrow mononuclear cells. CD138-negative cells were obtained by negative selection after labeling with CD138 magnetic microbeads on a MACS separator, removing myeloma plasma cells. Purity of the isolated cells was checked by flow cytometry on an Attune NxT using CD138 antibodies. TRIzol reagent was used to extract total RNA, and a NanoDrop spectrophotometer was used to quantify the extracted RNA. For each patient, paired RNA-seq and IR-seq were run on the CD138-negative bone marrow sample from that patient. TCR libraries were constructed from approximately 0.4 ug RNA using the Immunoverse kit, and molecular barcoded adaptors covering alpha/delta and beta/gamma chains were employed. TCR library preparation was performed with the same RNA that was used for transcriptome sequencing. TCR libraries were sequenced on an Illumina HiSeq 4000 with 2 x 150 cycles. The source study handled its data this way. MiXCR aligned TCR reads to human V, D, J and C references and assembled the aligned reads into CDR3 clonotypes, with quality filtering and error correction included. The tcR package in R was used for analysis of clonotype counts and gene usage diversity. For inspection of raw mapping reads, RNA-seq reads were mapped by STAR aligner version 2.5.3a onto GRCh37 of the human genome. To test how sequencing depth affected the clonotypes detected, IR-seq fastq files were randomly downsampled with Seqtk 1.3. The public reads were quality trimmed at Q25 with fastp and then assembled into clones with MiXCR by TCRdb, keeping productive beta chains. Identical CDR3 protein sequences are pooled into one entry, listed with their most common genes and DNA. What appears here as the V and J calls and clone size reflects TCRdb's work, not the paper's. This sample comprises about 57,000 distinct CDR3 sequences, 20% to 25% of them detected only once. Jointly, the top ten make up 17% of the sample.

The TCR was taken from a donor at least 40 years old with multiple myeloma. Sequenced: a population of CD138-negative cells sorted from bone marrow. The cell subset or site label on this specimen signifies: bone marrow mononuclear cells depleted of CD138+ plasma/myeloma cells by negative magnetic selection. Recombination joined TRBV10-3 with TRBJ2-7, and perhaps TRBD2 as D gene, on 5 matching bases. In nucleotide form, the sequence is TGTGCCACCCGGGACTCCTACGAGCAGTACCTC. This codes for CATRDSYEQYL.